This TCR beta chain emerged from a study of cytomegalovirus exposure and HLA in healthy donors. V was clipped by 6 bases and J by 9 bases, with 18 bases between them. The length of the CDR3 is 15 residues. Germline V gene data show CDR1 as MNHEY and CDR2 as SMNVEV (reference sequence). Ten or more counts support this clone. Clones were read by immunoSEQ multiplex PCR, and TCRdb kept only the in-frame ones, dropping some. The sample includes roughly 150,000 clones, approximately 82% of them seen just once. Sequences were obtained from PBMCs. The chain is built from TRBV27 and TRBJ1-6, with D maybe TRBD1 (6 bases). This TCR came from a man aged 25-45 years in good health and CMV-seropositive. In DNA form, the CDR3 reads TGTGCCAGCAGCCGAAACAGGGAAATGGGTTCACCCCTCCACTTT. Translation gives CASSRNREMGSPLHF.